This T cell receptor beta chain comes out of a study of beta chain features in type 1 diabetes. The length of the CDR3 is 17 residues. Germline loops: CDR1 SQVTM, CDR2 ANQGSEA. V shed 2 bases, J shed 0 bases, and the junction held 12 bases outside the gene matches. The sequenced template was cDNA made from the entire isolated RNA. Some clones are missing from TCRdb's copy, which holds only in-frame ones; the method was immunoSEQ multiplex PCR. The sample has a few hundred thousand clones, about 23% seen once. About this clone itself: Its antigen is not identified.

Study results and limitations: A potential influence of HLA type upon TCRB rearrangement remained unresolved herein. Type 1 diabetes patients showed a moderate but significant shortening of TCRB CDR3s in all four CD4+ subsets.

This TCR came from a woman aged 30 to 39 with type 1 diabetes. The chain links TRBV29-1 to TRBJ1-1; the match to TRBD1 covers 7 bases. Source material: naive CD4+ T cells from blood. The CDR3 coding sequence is TGCAGCGTTGAAACCCTGATTTTGACAGGGATGAACACTGAAGCTTTCTTT. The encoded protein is CSVETLILTGMNTEAFF.